The 31 T cell receptor beta chains below all came from one sample that was sequenced in a study of OX40 agonist ivuxolimab in advanced cancers. Sequenced by immunoSEQ multiplex PCR; TCRdb stores in-frame clones only, minus some. The data contain 30,000 or so clones, approximately 86% of them singletons. The sequences come from CD4+ or CD8+ T cells sorted from blood, collected in a trial of the OX40 agonist ivuxolimab. The receptors come from an adult with an advanced solid tumor such as melanoma, head and neck, liver or kidney cancer.

This chain uses TRBV27 with TRBJ2-7; 10 positions agree with TRBD1. V was pared by 8 bases and J by 4 bases, with 11 bases of the junction left unmatched. The CDR3 loop spans 15 amino acids. Per germline, CDR1 MNHEY and CDR2 SMNVEV (reference sequence). As DNA, the CDR3 is TGTGCCAGCTCACGCACCGGGACAGGGGTTTACGAGCAGTACTTC. This gives the protein CASSRTGTGVYEQYF.

In its sample, this clone was seen once. This chain uses TRBV27 with TRBJ2-5, with a possible D match to TRBD2 (5 bases). Germline V gene data show CDR1 as MNHEY and CDR2 as SMNVEV (reference sequence). The CDR3 is 16 residues long. The V end was cut by 6 bases, the J end by 2 bases, with 19 bases between. Written as DNA, the CDR3 is TGTGCCAGCAGATTTAACCGGGGTTTGGATCAAGAGACCCAGTACTTC. Translating it yields CASRFNRGLDQETQYF.

The rearrangement uses TRBV19 and TRBJ1-1; TRBD1 is a possible D gene (6 bases). Germline V CDR1 and CDR2: LNHDA, SQIVND (reference sequence). Trimming left V 6 bases short and J 3 bases short, with 17 bases between. This CDR3 comprises 15 residues. The CDR3 loop reads CASSPDDRPYTEAFF. In DNA, the CDR3 is TGTGCCAGTAGCCCAGACGACAGGCCCTACACTGAAGCTTTCTTT.

The V and J genes are TRBV6-6 and TRBJ1-1, with TRBD1 matching 10 bases. V lost 9 bases to trimming and J lost 0 bases; unmatched junction nucleotides: 10. Per the germline V gene, CDR1 is MNHNY and CDR2 is SVGAGI (reference sequence). CDR3 length: 16 residues. CDR3 nucleotide sequence: TGTGCCAGTCCCCTCGGGACAGGGGCAATGAACACTGAAGCTTTCTTT. Translated, it gives CASPLGTGAMNTEAFF.

This clone was seen a single time. The rearrangement joins TRBV7-9 to TRBJ1-2; D gene uncertain. The germline V gene has CDR1 SEHNR and CDR2 FQNEAQ (reference sequence). The CDR3 is 14 residues long. V lost 1 base and J 7 bases, leaving 13 bases between the germline ends. CDR3 sequence: CASSLVSGRSGYTF. For the CDR3, the DNA is TGTGCCAGCAGCTTAGTTTCCGGCAGGTCTGGCTACACCTTC. The full variable domain, with the rest looked up from reference TRBV7-9 and TRBJ1-2, is DTGVSQNPRHKITKRGQNVTFRCDPISEHNRLYWYRQTLGQGPEFLTYFQNEAQLEKSRLLSDRFSAERPKGSFSTLEIQRTEQGDSAMYLCASSLVSGRSGYTFGSGTRLTVV.

The rearrangement joins TRBV7-2 to TRBJ2-7, with D possibly TRBD1 on 5 matching bases. This CDR3 is built from 12 residues. The V and J ends lost 1 base and 7 bases respectively, with 8 bases between them. Looked up from germline, CDR1 is SGHTA and CDR2 is FQGNSA. CDR3 residues: CASSLEGLEQYF. The DNA of the CDR3 is TGTGCCAGCAGCTTAGAGGGGCTAGAGCAGTACTTC.

The chain carries TRBV28 and TRBJ1-2; TRBD1 aligns across 10 bases. The length of the CDR3 is 16 residues. Looked up from germline, CDR1 is MDHEN and CDR2 is SYDVKM. V dropped 7 bases and J dropped 4; count of bases not matched to a gene: 12. The CDR3 reads CASTPPDRGLVYGYTF. The CDR3 DNA reads TGTGCCAGCACCCCCCCCGACAGGGGGCTTGTCTATGGCTACACCTTC.

V gene TRBV7-9 combines with J gene TRBJ2-1; D not resolved. V was trimmed by 1 base and J by 7 bases, leaving 11 bases between them. This CDR3 comprises 14 residues. The germline V gene has CDR1 SEHNR and CDR2 FQNEAQ (reference sequence). The CDR3 reads CASSLVSLLNEQFF. DNA for the CDR3: TGTGCCAGCAGCTTAGTATCTTTACTAAATGAGCAGTTCTTC.

V gene TRBV29-1 combines with J gene TRBJ2-5, with 10 bases lining up with TRBD1. The DNA end favors TRBJ2-7, so the J call may be wrong. Germline CDR1 SQVTM, CDR2 ANQGSEA. The CDR3 spans 13 residues. Here the CDR3 DNA reads TGCAGCGTTGGTCAAGGACAGGGGGGCGAGCAGTACTTC. Its protein product is CSVGQGQGGEQYF.

This chain uses TRBV7-3 with TRBJ2-5; a possible D gene is TRBD1 (6 bases). Germline assignment: CDR1 SGHTA and CDR2 FQGTGA. V lost 4 bases, J lost 1 base, and 13 bases lay in between. This CDR3 spans 15 amino acids. The CDR3 reads CASSSSSGAQETQYF. For the CDR3, the DNA is TGTGCCAGCAGCTCGAGCTCAGGGGCCCAAGAGACCCAGTACTTC.

This clone was counted between two and nine times. V usage is TRBV6-6 and J usage is TRBJ1-5; D is ambiguous. Between the trimmed V and J ends, which lost 6 bases and 11 bases, there was a span of 17 bases. Germline-derived CDR1 and CDR2 are MNHNY and SVGAGI (reference sequence). The CDR3 is 13 amino acids. In DNA form, the CDR3 reads TGTGCCAGCAGAATGGACGACCCTGAGTCCCAGCATTTT. Amino acids: CASRMDDPESQHF.

The chain couples TRBV6-1 to TRBJ2-6; D is possibly TRBD1 (6 bases). The germline V and J ends were trimmed by 4 bases and 2 bases, with 18 bases remaining between them. The CDR3 is 18 residues long. CDR1 is MNHNS and CDR2 is SASEGT in the germline V gene. The chain's CDR3 is CASSATGRLGAGANVLTF. The CDR3 DNA follows: TGTGCCAGCAGTGCTACAGGGCGGTTAGGGGCTGGGGCCAACGTCCTGACTTTC.

This clone has only one observation. The V and J genes are TRBV9 and TRBJ2-2; D gene unclear. Per the germline V gene, CDR1 is SGDLS and CDR2 is YYNGEE. The V end lost 0 bases, the J end lost 2 bases, and 8 bases lay between the germline ends. CDR3 length equals 15 residues. CDR3 region: CASSVGDQNTGELFF. The CDR3 bases are TGTGCCAGCAGCGTAGGGGATCAAAACACCGGGGAGCTGTTTTTT.

A single count supports this clone. The V gene is TRBV18, the J gene TRBJ2-1; D is tentatively TRBD1 or TRBD2 (5 bases each). Germline values: CDR1 KGHSH, CDR2 LQKENI. This CDR3 comprises 18 residues. The V and J ends lost 3 bases and 8 bases respectively, with 26 bases between them. The chain's CDR3 is CASSPYPGTARLEDEQFF. The CDR3 DNA follows: TGTGCCAGCTCACCCTATCCGGGGACCGCGCGTTTGGAGGATGAGCAGTTCTTC. Full variable domain (missing parts from reference TRBV18 and TRBJ2-1): NAGVMQNPRHLVRRRGQEARLRCSPMKGHSHVYWYRQLPEEGLKFMVYLQKENIIDESGMPKERFSAEFPKEGPSILRIQQVVRGDSAAYFCASSPYPGTARLEDEQFFGPGTRLTVL.

The chain carries TRBV5-1 and TRBJ2-3, with a weak D call TRBD2 (5 bases). V was cut by 5 bases and J by 6 bases, with 16 bases left in between. The germline CDR1 and CDR2 sequences are SGHRS and YFSETQ. This CDR3 spans 14 amino acids. CDR3 nucleotides: TGCGCCAGCAGATATGTCGGCGGGCCGGATACGCAGTATTTT. Amino acids: CASRYVGGPDTQYF.

This clone has just one count. This rearrangement joins TRBV28 to TRBJ2-7, with D perhaps being TRBD1 or TRBD2 (5 bases each). V was cut by 6 bases and J by 1 base, with 16 bases left in between. CDR3 length: 15 residues. Germline loops: CDR1 MDHEN, CDR2 SYDVKM. CDR3: CASSWGISASYEQYF. In DNA, the CDR3 is TGTGCCAGCAGCTGGGGGATTTCTGCATCCTACGAGCAGTACTTC.

J is TRBJ2-3 and V is TRBV28; 7 bases align to TRBD2. From germline, CDR1 is MDHEN and CDR2 SYDVKM. Unmatched junction bases numbered 6, after V lost 6 bases and J lost 3 bases. The CDR3 is 14 residues long. CDR3 protein: CASSGLGGTDTQYF. CDR3 DNA: TGTGCCAGCAGCGGACTGGGGGGGACAGATACGCAGTATTTT.

The chain has TRBV19 and TRBJ1-1, with D unresolved. The CDR3 runs 14 residues. Germline V CDR1 and CDR2: LNHDA, SQIVND (reference sequence). Trimming stripped 1 base from V and 4 bases from J, with 10 bases between. The CDR3 protein is CASSIGNAITEAFF. The CDR3 coding sequence is TGTGCCAGTAGTATAGGGAATGCCATCACTGAAGCTTTCTTT. Drawing the rest from reference TRBV19 and TRBJ1-1, the complete variable domain is DGGITQSPKYLFRKEGQNVTLSCEQNLNHDAMYWYRQDPGQGLRLIYYSQIVNDFQKGDIAEGYSVSREKKESFPLTVTSAQKNPTAFYLCASSIGNAITEAFFGQGTRLTVV.

Written as DNA, the CDR3 is TGTGCCTGGAGCGCAGGGTTGGGCACCGGGGAGCTGTTTTTT. Residues: CAWSAGLGTGELFF. V and J are TRBV30 and TRBJ2-2; possible D gene TRBD1, 5 bases. The V end was cut by 3 bases, the J end by 4 bases, with 12 bases between. Germline CDR1 is GTSNPN and CDR2 is SVGIG (reference sequence). The CDR3 runs 14 residues.

The chain combines TRBV7-2 with TRBJ2-1, with unresolved D. Trimming stripped 1 base from V and 6 bases from J, with 13 bases between. The length of the CDR3 is 15 residues. Germline V lookup: CDR1 SGHTA, CDR2 FQGNSA. The CDR3 spells CASSLVGNEGNEQFF. The CDR3 DNA sequence: TGTGCCAGCAGCTTAGTGGGGAATGAAGGCAATGAGCAGTTCTTC. Supplemented by reference TRBV7-2 and TRBJ2-1, the full variable domain reads GAGVSQSPSNKVTEKGKDVELRCDPISGHTALYWYRQSLGQGLEFLIYFQGNSAPDKSGLPSDRFSAERTGGSVSTLTIQRTQQEDSAVYLCASSLVGNEGNEQFFGPGTRLTVL.

This chain links TRBV9 with TRBJ2-1; TRBD2 agrees at 7 bases. V gave up 3 bases and J gave up 8 bases; unmatched junction bases: 14. Germline CDR1 is SGDLS and CDR2 is YYNGEE. This CDR3 has 16 amino acids. The DNA for the CDR3 is TGTGCCAGCAGCGCGGCCGGGACTATACGGCGCGATGAGCAGTTCTTC. This sequence encodes CASSAAGTIRRDEQFF.

The V call is TRBV11-2, the J call TRBJ2-1, with a weak D call TRBD1 (6 bases). Between the trimmed V and J ends, which lost 2 bases and 14 bases, there was a span of 16 bases. The CDR3 has 13 residues. CDR1 and CDR2 (germline): SGHAT, FQNNGV. The CDR3 loop is CASSLISGALEFF. In DNA, the CDR3 is TGTGCCAGCAGCTTAATCTCAGGGGCCCTGGAGTTCTTC.

V gene TRBV11-3 combines with J gene TRBJ2-7; the D call may be TRBD1 or TRBD2 (5 bases each). V was shortened by 1 base and J by 1 base, with 20 bases between the two germline ends. The germline gives CDR1 SGHNT, CDR2 YENEEA. The CDR3 extends over 18 amino acids. CDR3 sequence: CASSLGPARGYTSYEQYF. DNA for the CDR3: TGTGCCAGCAGCTTAGGACCAGCGAGGGGCTATACTTCCTACGAGCAGTACTTC.

The gene calls are TRBV11-2 and TRBJ1-2; D is possibly TRBD1 (6 bases). Germline V CDR1 and CDR2: SGHAT, FQNNGV. Trimming left V 5 bases short and J 8 bases short, with 18 bases between. The CDR3 consists of 14 residues. CDR3: CASSEGGAGIGYTF. Written as DNA, the CDR3 is TGTGCCAGCAGCGAAGGGGGGGCGGGGATAGGCTACACCTTC.

The V gene is TRBV27, the J gene TRBJ1-1, with TRBD1 as a possible D gene (5 bases). Germline CDR1 and CDR2: MNHEY and SMNVEV (reference sequence). The CDR3 runs 16 residues. V was shortened by 6 bases and J by 8 bases, with 25 bases between the two germline ends. In DNA, the CDR3 is TGTGCCAGCAGCTCCAATACCGGGACGGTCGAGGGAGAAGCTTTCTTT. It specifies CASSSNTGTVEGEAFF.

The rearrangement uses TRBV5-6 and TRBJ2-3; maybe TRBD1 (6 bases). Deletions cut 0 bases from V and 5 bases from J, with 10 bases between. CDR1 is SGHDT, CDR2 YYEEEE, per germline. This CDR3 contains 14 residues. CDR3 in DNA: TGTGCCAGCAGCTTGGAGGGGGTAGGAGATACGCAGTATTTT. Residues: CASSLEGVGDTQYF.

The V call is TRBV4-1, the J call TRBJ2-7; D is possibly TRBD1 (7 bases). Trimming took 3 bases from V and 12 from J, leaving 21 bases between them. CDR1 MGHRA and CDR2 YSYEKL come from the germline V gene. The CDR3 loop spans 14 amino acids. The CDR3 DNA follows: TGCGCCAGCAGCCAGGGTCAGGGGGGCCTCGAAGCGTACTTC. Amino acids: CASSQGQGGLEAYF.

The genes are TRBV5-6 and TRBJ2-2, with 14 bases identical to TRBD2. This CDR3 contains 16 residues. The V gene end was trimmed by 2 bases and the J gene end by 5 bases; junction bases not matched to a gene: 2. The germline gives CDR1 SGHDT, CDR2 YYEEEE. This chain's CDR3 is CASSFGTSGSTGELFF. The CDR3 region has the DNA TGTGCCAGCAGCTTTGGGACTAGCGGGAGTACCGGGGAGCTGTTTTTT.

This chain joins TRBV19 and TRBJ2-3; D call uncertain. Germline V gives CDR1 LNHDA, CDR2 SQIVND (reference sequence). There are 12 residues in the CDR3. V gave up 10 bases and J gave up 4 bases, with 12 bases separating them. CDR3 DNA: TGTGCCACCGAGTTTGACCCAGATACGCAGTATTTT. It translates to CATEFDPDTQYF.

The chain combines TRBV5-4 with TRBJ2-7, with TRBD2 matching 8 bases. The CDR3 spans 16 residues. CDR1 and CDR2 from the germline V gene are SGHNT and YYREEE (reference sequence). The trim removed 1 base at V and 3 bases at J, leaving 9 bases unmatched. CDR3 sequence reads: CASSLNGGTRVYEQYF. CDR3 in DNA: TGTGCCAGCAGCTTGAACGGCGGGACTAGGGTCTACGAGCAGTACTTC.

This chain links TRBV30 with TRBJ1-2, with 7 bases aligning to TRBD1. J gave up 0 bases and V 5 bases, and 6 bases lay outside the gene matches. The CDR3 spans 14 residues. Germline V CDR1 and CDR2: GTSNPN, SVGIG (reference sequence). CDR3 loop: CAWEAGTANYGYTF. CDR3 bases: TGTGCCTGGGAGGCGGGGACAGCTAACTATGGCTACACCTTC.